This T cell receptor beta chain was retrieved from a study of blood T cells in healthy people across ages. Broader study findings: Shifts in expanded clonotypes may have been confounded by donor CMV status, which was unknown.

The donors, aged about 6 to 100, were healthy Caucasians from Russia. The authors ran a second PCR of 7 to 11 cycles using a sample-barcoded 5' primer and a J-beta primer mix. There were at least 2.5 million CDR3-containing paired-end reads obtained from each sample. In TCRdb, the 5' RACE reads were re-called with MiXCR into one record per CDR3 protein. The sample includes 1 million or so distinct CDR3 sequences, less than 50% of them seen just once. For this clonotype: Antigen specificity is unknown.

The clonotype comes from a woman in her sixties in good health. The sample comprised blood.

This chain's CDR3 is CSAAPAGSYNEQFF. The DNA for the CDR3 is TGCAGTGCCGCACCCGCCGGCTCCTACAATGAGCAGTTCTTC. The chain recombines TRBV20-1 with TRBJ2-1; no clear D gene. Germline lookup yields CDR1 DFQATT and CDR2 SNEGSKA (reference sequence). The CDR3 is 14 amino acids. Trimming removed 6 bases at V and 0 bases at J, with 12 bases between.